This T cell receptor (beta chain) came from a study of blood T cell repertoires in COVID-19. Assay: immunoSEQ multiplex PCR; the TCRdb copy retains only in-frame clones and omits some. The sample yields roughly 200,000 clones, 70% to 90% seen once. The CDR3 has 11 residues. Trimming left V 2 bases short and J 3 bases short, with 4 bases between. The germline gives CDR1 SQVTM, CDR2 ANQGSEA. The sample comprised peripheral blood. The chain is built from TRBV29-1 and TRBJ1-1, with D unclear. The TCR originated in a woman aged 18 to 35 who had recovered from COVID-19. DNA of the CDR3: TGCAGCGTTGAAATCTACACTGAAGCTTTCTTT. This encodes CSVEIYTEAFF.